This T cell receptor beta chain was obtained from a study of blood T cell repertoires in COVID-19 (dated by TCRdb to about 2020). Regarding the research as a whole: The collaborator samples originated in the United States, Italy and Spain and spanned the acute and convalescent phases of COVID-19. The prospective study material was composed of cDNA or gDNA derived from T cells, B-cell-depleted T cells, or PBMCs. The dataset comprised deeply sampled blood TCRbeta repertoires from subjects exposed to, actively infected with, or recovered from COVID-19. The repertoires were released in a freely available public database meant as a resource for research on the immune response to SARS-CoV-2. Samples were obtained from the ongoing ImmuneRACE study (first 160 participants) and from 1,254 subjects provided by 6 global collaborators. Nearly every sample came with metadata listing a de-identified subject ID, COVID-19 status, age in years and sex. Where available, HLA class I and class II types were obtained from metadata supplied by the sample provider rather than from assay-based typing.

Enrolling through a virtual design, the prospective study's participants ranged in age from roughly 18 to 89 years and lived across roughly 23 United States geographic areas. In the prospective study, participants were assigned to cohorts based on the clinical history participants reported in a screening survey and a study questionnaire. Mobile phlebotomists in the prospective study collected whole blood, serum and a nasopharyngeal or oropharyngeal swab from every participant. Prospective study participants could optionally give additional blood draws and questionnaires over an approximately 2-month period. Blood samples from the prospective study were shipped frozen or at room temperature prior to DNA extraction. Worth noting for this clone: The antigen it recognizes is unknown. No quality values exist for individual bases; no much larger clone is one base distant.

The study at large found these results: Clinical and demographic metadata were provided uncurated, with the amount varying by source and participant.

Reading from cysteine to phenylalanine, the CDR3 counts 14 amino acids. Of all the DNA, just the CDR3 is kept, 42 bases in frame from base 1. For CDR1 and CDR2, the germline V gene (reference sequence) lists MNHEY and SMNVEV. V is clipped by 3 bases and J by 5 bases, and the sequence between their germline boundaries is 11 bases long. The immunoSEQ Assay, a bias-controlled multiplex PCR, was used to amplify TCRbeta CDR3 regions from genomic DNA. From the authors' description of their analysis: Nucleated cell counts per sample were estimated from amplification of reference gene primers within the assay. Sequence reads were collapsed and filtered to measure the absolute abundance of every unique TCRbeta CDR3 rearrangement. For each sample, productive Simpson clonality was calculated as the square root of Simpson's diversity index over productive rearrangements. TCRdb carries this immuneACCESS record with in-frame sequences only. Its versions omit some clonotypes, under half of them owing to an unresolved V gene in the studies checked, with the rest unexplained. V and J calls and clone size are those listed in that table; D and trimming were worked out from the DNA. The sample yields about 270,000 clones; roughly 93% were counted once. The ten largest clonotypes hold approximately 2.4% of the sample.

This TCR was recovered from a woman between 40 and 50 years old with acute COVID-19. Sequencing input: PBMCs or T cells enriched from blood (not recorded which). The rearrangement joined TRBV27 to TRBJ2-1; TRBD1 is possibly the D segment (5 matching bases). CDR3 loop: CASSFIKGDNEQFF. The nucleotide sequence reads TGTGCCAGCAGTTTTATCAAAGGGGACAATGAGCAGTTCTTC.